Listed below are T cell receptor beta chains from one sample, sequenced in a study of a mutant IDH1 vaccine in newly diagnosed glioma. These receptors lack a known antigen. Repertoires were generated with immunoSEQ multiplex PCR, while TCRdb's copy carries only in-frame clones and drops some. In the table there are more than 25,000 clones, about 90% of which are singletons. The specimen comprised peripheral blood mononuclear cells (PBMCs), sampled from a glioma patient whose treatment included an IDH1 peptide vaccine. The receptors here all came from a woman between 40 and 50 years old with glioma. Some clones in this sample may be carry-over from other donors' samples. CDR3s include the opening cysteine and the closing phenylalanine or tryptophan. A D gene is named only where the DNA matches it firmly. A clone size is listed for some rows: how often the clone was seen (once, few, many), or a class if it is expanded.

v_gene,j_gene,d_gene,abundance,CDR3aa,CDR3nt
TRBV4-1,TRBJ1-5,TRBD1,-,CASSQTGTASNQPQHF,TGCGCCAGCAGCCAAACCGGGACAGCCAGCAATCAGCCCCAGCATTTT
TRBV7-9,TRBJ2-7,TRBD1,-,CASSPQGAEQYF,TGTGCCAGCAGTCCTCAGGGGGCCGAGCAGTACTTC
TRBV5-4,TRBJ2-7,-,-,CASSLNGRSYEQYF,TGTGCCAGCAGCTTGAACGGCCGCTCCTACGAGCAGTACTTC
TRBV7-2,TRBJ2-1,-,-,CATRWMRDPLTYNEQFF,TGTGCCACCCGATGGATGCGGGACCCTCTTACCTACAATGAGCAGTTCTTC
TRBV6-6,TRBJ2-3,-,-,CASSFRRTSTDTQYF,TGTGCCAGCAGTTTCAGGCGAACTAGCACAGATACGCAGTATTTT
TRBV7-2,TRBJ1-2,TRBD1,-,CASGQQPGTGYYGYTF,TGTGCCAGCGGACAGCAGCCCGGGACAGGATACTATGGCTACACCTTC
TRBV7-6,TRBJ1-5,-,-,CASIGSLVTNQPQHF,TGTGCCAGCATCGGTAGCTTAGTCACCAATCAGCCCCAGCATTTT
TRBV4-2,TRBJ2-3,-,-,CASSQDQTGASKDTQYF,TGTGCCAGCAGCCAAGATCAAACGGGGGCGAGCAAAGATACGCAGTATTTT
TRBV5-8,TRBJ1-4,-,-,CASSQYGGGTNEKLFF,TGTGCCAGCAGCCAGTATGGGGGCGGGACTAATGAAAAACTGTTTTTT
TRBV7-2,TRBJ1-2,-,-,CASSLTQQAVYGYTF,TGTGCCAGCAGCTTAACCCAGCAGGCGGTCTATGGCTACACCTTC
TRBV5-1,TRBJ2-3,-,-,CASRRGETDTQYF,TGCGCCAGCAGGAGGGGAGAGACAGATACGCAGTATTTT
TRBV19,TRBJ1-5,-,-,CASTPTGPNQPQHF,TGTGCCAGTACCCCGACGGGGCCCAATCAGCCCCAGCATTTT
TRBV5-1,TRBJ2-7,TRBD2,-,CASSLAPLTSGEYEQYF,TGCGCCAGCAGCTTGGCCCCGTTGACTAGCGGGGAATACGAGCAGTACTTC
TRBV29-1,TRBJ2-2,TRBD1,-,CSVGYRGSTGELFF,TGCAGCGTTGGCTACAGGGGGTCGACCGGGGAGCTGTTTTTT
TRBV28,TRBJ2-7,TRBD2,-,CAEAGEMGEQYF,TGTGCCGAGGCGGGAGAAATGGGCGAGCAGTACTTC
TRBV6-6,TRBJ2-3,TRBD1,once,CASITDRFTDTQYF,TGTGCCAGCATTACGGACAGGTTCACAGATACGCAGTATTTT
TRBV6-5,TRBJ2-1,-,-,CASSLDLWRNEQFF,TGTGCCAGCAGCCTCGACCTCTGGCGGAATGAGCAGTTCTTC
TRBV28,TRBJ2-3,TRBD1,-,CASRGQGTDTQYF,TGTGCCAGCAGAGGACAGGGGACAGATACGCAGTATTTT
TRBV7-2,TRBJ2-1,-,-,CASSLDSGSYNEQFF,TGTGCCAGCAGCTTAGATAGCGGCTCCTACAATGAGCAGTTCTTC
TRBV5-1,TRBJ2-1,-,-,CASSQPGPEQFF,TGCGCCAGCAGCCAGCCGGGACCTGAGCAGTTCTTC
TRBV28,TRBJ1-5,TRBD1,few,CASSPRSWTGRQPQHF,TGTGCCAGCAGTCCCCGAAGCTGGACAGGAAGGCAGCCCCAGCATTTT
TRBV15,TRBJ1-5,-,few,CATSGRRGGNQPQHF,TGTGCCACCAGCGGTCGGAGAGGCGGCAATCAGCCCCAGCATTTT
TRBV29-1,TRBJ2-2,-,-,CSVERGGVYTGELFF,TGCAGCGTTGAAAGGGGCGGGGTGTACACCGGGGAGCTGTTTTTT
TRBV2,TRBJ2-7,-,once,CASVPGIYVYYEQYF,TGTGCCAGTGTTCCCGGGATCTACGTATACTACGAGCAGTACTTC
TRBV4-1,TRBJ2-1,-,once,CASSQLFYNEQFF,TGCGCCAGCAGCCAATTATTTTACAATGAGCAGTTCTTC
TRBV28,TRBJ1-2,TRBD1,once,CASSTRTGGRIYGYTF,TGTGCCAGCAGTACTCGGACAGGGGGTAGAATCTATGGCTACACCTTC
TRBV29-1,TRBJ2-1,-,few,CSAQGGGEQFF,TGCAGCGCACAAGGGGGAGGGGAGCAGTTCTTC
TRBV4-1,TRBJ1-1,-,-,CASSQEPRGYTEAFF,TGCGCCAGCAGCCAAGAACCGAGGGGGTACACTGAAGCTTTCTTT
TRBV18,TRBJ1-1,TRBD1,once,CASSPPGTGGVEAFF,TGTGCCAGCTCACCCCCGGGGACAGGGGGAGTTGAAGCTTTCTTT
TRBV7-6,TRBJ2-1,TRBD2,-,CASSLVWGGSSSRNEQFF,TGTGCCAGCAGCTTAGTCTGGGGCGGGAGTAGTTCTCGGAATGAGCAGTTCTTC
TRBV5-4,TRBJ1-2,TRBD1,-,CASSSGGRGYNYGYTF,TGTGCCAGCAGCTCAGGGGGGAGGGGGTACAACTATGGCTACACCTTC
TRBV7-2,TRBJ2-7,TRBD2,few,CASSYSGRAPEQYF,TGTGCCAGCAGCTATAGCGGGAGGGCCCCCGAGCAGTACTTC
TRBV19,TRBJ2-1,-,once,CATQRAPVRSYNEQFF,TGTGCCACCCAGAGGGCCCCGGTACGCTCCTACAATGAGCAGTTCTTC
TRBV4-2,TRBJ1-4,TRBD1,-,CASSPGTANEKLFF,TGTGCCAGCAGCCCCGGGACAGCGAATGAAAAACTGTTTTTT
TRBV6-5,TRBJ1-5,-,-,CASRLRGTGPQHF,TGTGCCAGCCGGTTGCGGGGGACTGGGCCCCAGCATTTT
TRBV18,TRBJ2-3,-,-,CASFISGSRTDTQYF,TGTGCCAGCTTCATATCGGGGTCACGGACAGATACGCAGTATTTT
TRBV7-6,TRBJ1-5,-,-,CASSLEGGAYQPQHF,TGTGCCAGCAGCTTAGAGGGGGGGGCGTATCAGCCCCAGCATTTT
TRBV4-2,TRBJ2-1,-,-,CASSQAAEEQFF,TGTGCCAGCAGCCAAGCGGCGGAGGAGCAGTTCTTC
TRBV6-6,TRBJ1-3,TRBD1,-,CASRDRGAGNTIYF,TGTGCCAGCAGGGACAGGGGGGCTGGAAACACCATATATTTT
TRBV4-1,TRBJ1-4,-,-,CASSQANMGLTNEKLFF,TGCGCCAGCAGCCAAGCCAACATGGGTTTAACTAATGAAAAACTGTTTTTT
TRBV28,TRBJ2-5,TRBD1,-,CAASIPTGGAETQYF,TGTGCCGCCTCGATCCCGACAGGGGGCGCGGAGACCCAGTACTTC
TRBV28,TRBJ1-2,TRBD1,-,CASSLGTGALYGYTF,TGTGCCAGCAGTTTGGGGACAGGGGCCCTCTATGGCTACACCTTC
TRBV4-2,TRBJ1-2,-,few,CASSLFAPRRDYGYTF,TGTGCCAGCAGCCTATTCGCCCCGCGACGAGACTATGGCTACACCTTC
TRBV5-5,TRBJ2-5,TRBD1,-,CASSSSTGRQTQYF,TGTGCCAGCAGCTCCTCGACAGGGAGACAGACCCAGTACTTC
TRBV5-4,TRBJ2-7,TRBD1,-,CASSRDRGFLNEQYF,TGTGCCAGCAGCCGGGACAGGGGATTTTTAAACGAGCAGTACTTC
TRBV7-9,TRBJ1-5,-,-,CASSLSSSNQPQHF,TGTGCCAGCAGCTTATCGAGTAGCAATCAGCCCCAGCATTTT
TRBV4-3,TRBJ1-4,-,-,CASSQDFSEKLFF,TGCGCCAGCAGCCAAGATTTTTCTGAAAAACTGTTTTTT
TRBV9,TRBJ1-5,-,-,CASSVDWGNNQPQHF,TGTGCCAGCAGCGTAGATTGGGGGAACAATCAGCCCCAGCATTTT
TRBV6-5,TRBJ1-5,-,-,CASGDRINQPQHF,TGTGCCAGTGGCGACAGGATCAATCAGCCCCAGCATTTT
TRBV5-4,TRBJ2-7,TRBD1,-,CASSTDQGAVYEQYF,TGTGCCAGCAGCACAGATCAGGGGGCGGTGTACGAGCAGTACTTC
TRBV9,TRBJ2-1,TRBD2,once,CASSVGLAGSYNEQFF,TGTGCCAGCAGCGTAGGTCTAGCGGGTTCCTACAATGAGCAGTTCTTC
TRBV19,TRBJ1-1,TRBD1,-,CASSPRTGGMNTEAFF,TGTGCCAGTAGTCCAAGGACAGGGGGCATGAACACTGAAGCTTTCTTT
TRBV6-6,TRBJ1-6,-,-,CASSYSYRVVYSPLHF,TGTGCCAGCAGTTACAGTTACAGGGTGGTGTATTCACCCCTCCACTTT